The source of this TCR beta chain is a study of T cells in Graves' hyperthyroidism and ophthalmopathy. Amplification targeted TCR beta CDR3 regions from RNA transcripts. RT-PCR in the first round (using the HTBI primer set) targeted the TCR CDR3. MiXCR, run by TCRdb on the multiplex PCR reads, gives a single entry per CDR3 protein. The data show about 740,000 distinct CDR3 sequences, about 14% seen once. The receptor's source is a young woman with Graves' hyperthyroidism. Source material: blood.

The CDR3 protein is CASSYNSNGAKAFF. The CDR3 DNA follows: TGTGCCAGCAGTTACAACAGCAATGGGGCTAAAGCTTTCTTT. V is TRBV27 and J is TRBJ1-1, with D possibly matching TRBD1 (5 bases). V was pared by 4 bases and J by 9 bases, with 18 bases between. The V gene's germline CDR1 is MNHEY and CDR2 SMNVEV (reference sequence). The CDR3 has 14 residues.